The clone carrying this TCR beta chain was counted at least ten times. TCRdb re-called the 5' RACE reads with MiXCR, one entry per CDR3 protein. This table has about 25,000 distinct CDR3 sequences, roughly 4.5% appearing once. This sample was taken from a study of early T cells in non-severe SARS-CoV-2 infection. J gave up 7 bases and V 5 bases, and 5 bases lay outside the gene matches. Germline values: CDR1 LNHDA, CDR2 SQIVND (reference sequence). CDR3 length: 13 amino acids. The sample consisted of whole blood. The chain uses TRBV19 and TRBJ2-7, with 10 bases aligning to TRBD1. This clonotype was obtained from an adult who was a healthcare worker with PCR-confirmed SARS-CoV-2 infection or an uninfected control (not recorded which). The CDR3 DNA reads TGTGCCAGTAGTGGGACAGGGGAATGGGAGCAGTACTTC. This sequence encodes CASSGTGEWEQYF.